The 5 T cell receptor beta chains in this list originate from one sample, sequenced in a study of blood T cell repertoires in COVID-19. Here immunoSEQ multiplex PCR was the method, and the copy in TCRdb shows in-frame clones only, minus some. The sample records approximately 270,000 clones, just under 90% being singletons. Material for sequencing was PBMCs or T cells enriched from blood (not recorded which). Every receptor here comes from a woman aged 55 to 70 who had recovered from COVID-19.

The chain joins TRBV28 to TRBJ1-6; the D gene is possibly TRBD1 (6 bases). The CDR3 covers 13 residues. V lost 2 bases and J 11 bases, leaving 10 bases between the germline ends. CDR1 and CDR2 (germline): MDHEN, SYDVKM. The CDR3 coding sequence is TGTGCCAGCAGTTTACAGGGGATGGCACCCCTCCACTTT. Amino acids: CASSLQGMAPLHF.

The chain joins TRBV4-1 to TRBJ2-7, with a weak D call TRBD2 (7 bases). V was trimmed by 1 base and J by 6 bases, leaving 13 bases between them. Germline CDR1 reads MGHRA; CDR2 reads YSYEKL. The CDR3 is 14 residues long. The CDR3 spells CASSQVRGASEQYF. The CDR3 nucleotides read TGCGCCAGCAGCCAAGTTCGGGGGGCGAGCGAGCAGTACTTC.

The CDR3 bases are TGTGCCAGCAGCGGAGGAAACGAGCAGTACTTC. It codes for CASSGGNEQYF. The chain is built from TRBV6-5 and TRBJ2-7; tentative D call: TRBD2 (5 bases). Germline V CDR1 and CDR2: MNHEY, SVGAGI. Trimming pared 6 bases from V and 5 bases from J, leaving 8 bases between. The CDR3 contains 11 residues.

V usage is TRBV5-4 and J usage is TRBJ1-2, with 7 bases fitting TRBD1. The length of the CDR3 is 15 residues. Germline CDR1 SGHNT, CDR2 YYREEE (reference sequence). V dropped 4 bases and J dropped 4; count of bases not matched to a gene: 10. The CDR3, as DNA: TGTGCCAGCAGCCCTGGACAGGAGACTGCCTATGGCTACACCTTC. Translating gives CASSPGQETAYGYTF.

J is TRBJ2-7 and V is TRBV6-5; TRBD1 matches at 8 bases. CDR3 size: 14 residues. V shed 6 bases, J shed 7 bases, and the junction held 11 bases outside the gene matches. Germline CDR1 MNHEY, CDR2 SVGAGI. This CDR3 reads CASRGRQGAREQYF. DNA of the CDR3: TGTGCCAGCAGGGGTCGGCAGGGGGCGAGGGAGCAGTACTTC.